Listed below are T cell receptor beta chains from one sample, sequenced in a study of control samples from healthy donors and cancer patients. Assay used: immunoSEQ multiplex PCR; TCRdb lists only in-frame clones, some missing. This table holds 150,000 to 170,000 clones, just under 95% found once. The sequencing input was blood. The receptors here all came from a man aged 35-49 years in good health. The CDR3 runs from the conserved cysteine through the conserved F or W. Fields, in order: V gene, D gene, J gene, CDR3 protein, CDR3 DNA. D genes are given only for firm matches.

>TRBV24-1|.|TRBJ2-2
CATTGSGGLGELFF
TGTGCCACCACCGGCTCGGGGGGCCTCGGGGAGCTGTTTTTT
>TRBV28|.|TRBJ2-2
CASSFETANTGELFF
TGTGCCAGCAGTTTTGAGACAGCGAACACCGGGGAGCTGTTTTTT
>TRBV14|TRBD1|TRBJ1-6
CASSPPGTVNSPLHF
TGTGCCAGCAGCCCGCCCGGGACAGTTAATTCACCCCTCCACTTT
>TRBV21-1|.|TRBJ2-5
CASSYRDRPPRETQYF
TGTGCCAGCAGCTACCGGGACCGCCCACCAAGGGAGACCCAGTACTTC
>TRBV28|TRBD1|TRBJ1-2
CASSPGTGVSLGYGYTF
TGTGCCAGCAGTCCCGGGACAGGGGTATCATTGGGTTATGGCTACACCTTC
>TRBV30|.|TRBJ2-1
CAWSPGTLTQFF
TGTGCCTGGAGTCCAGGGACGTTGACCCAGTTCTTC
>TRBV27|.|TRBJ2-3
CASSLSGDLADTQYF
TGTGCCAGCAGTTTATCTGGGGACCTCGCAGATACGCAGTATTTT
>TRBV5-4|TRBD2|TRBJ2-5
CASSFGGAFSPETQYF
TGTGCCAGCAGCTTCGGGGGGGCGTTCAGTCCAGAGACCCAGTACTTC
>TRBV12-3/TRBV12-4|.|TRBJ1-3
CASSLASGNTIYF
TGTGCCAGCAGTCTGGCCTCTGGAAACACCATATATTTT
>TRBV5-5|TRBD2|TRBJ2-2
CARSRIAGGRTGELFF
TGTGCCCGCAGCCGGATAGCGGGGGGAAGGACCGGGGAGCTGTTTTTT
>TRBV2|.|TRBJ1-5
CASSEGPDNQPQHF
TGTGCCAGCAGTGAGGGACCCGACAATCAGCCCCAGCATTTT
>TRBV11-2|.|TRBJ1-3
CASSLGNGNTIYF
TGTGCCAGCAGCTTGGGTAATGGAAACACCATATATTTT
>TRBV12-3/TRBV12-4|.|TRBJ1-1
CASSFGQNTEAFF
TGTGCCAGCAGTTTTGGGCAGAACACTGAAGCTTTCTTT
>TRBV27|.|TRBJ1-6
CASSLAGILNSPLHF
TGTGCCAGCAGTTTAGCCGGGATACTTAATTCACCCCTCCACTTT
>TRBV5-1|.|TRBJ2-1
CASSWGGQFRLYNEQFF
TGCGCCAGCAGCTGGGGCGGACAGTTTAGACTCTACAATGAGCAGTTCTTC
>TRBV27|.|TRBJ2-1
CASSSGIRSSYNEQFF
TGTGCCAGCAGTTCCGGGATCAGGTCATCCTACAATGAGCAGTTCTTC
>TRBV7-2|TRBD2|TRBJ2-3
CASSSPGSGGGDTDTQYF
TGTGCCAGCAGCTCCCCGGGTAGCGGGGGTGGGGACACAGATACGCAGTATTTT